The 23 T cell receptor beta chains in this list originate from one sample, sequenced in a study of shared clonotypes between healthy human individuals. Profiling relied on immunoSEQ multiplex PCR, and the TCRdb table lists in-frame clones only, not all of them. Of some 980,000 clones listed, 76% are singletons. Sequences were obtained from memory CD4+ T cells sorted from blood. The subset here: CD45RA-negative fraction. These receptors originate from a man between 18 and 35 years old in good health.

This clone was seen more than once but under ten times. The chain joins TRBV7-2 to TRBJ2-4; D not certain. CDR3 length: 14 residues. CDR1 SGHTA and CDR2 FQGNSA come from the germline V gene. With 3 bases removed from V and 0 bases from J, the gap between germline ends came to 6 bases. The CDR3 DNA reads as TGTGCCAGCAGCTTCCTCAGAGCCAAAAACATTCAGTACTTC. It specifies CASSFLRAKNIQYF.

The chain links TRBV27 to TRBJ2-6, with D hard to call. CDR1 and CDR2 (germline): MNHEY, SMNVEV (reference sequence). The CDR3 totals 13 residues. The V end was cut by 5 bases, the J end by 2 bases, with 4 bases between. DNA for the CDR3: TGTGCCAGCAGTAGGACTGGGGCCAACGTCCTGACTTTC. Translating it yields CASSRTGANVLTF.

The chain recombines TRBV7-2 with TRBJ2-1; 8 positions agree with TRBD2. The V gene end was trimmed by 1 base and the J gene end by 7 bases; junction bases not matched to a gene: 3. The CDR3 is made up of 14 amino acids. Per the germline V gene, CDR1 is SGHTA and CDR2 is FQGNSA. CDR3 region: CASSLGASGNEQFF. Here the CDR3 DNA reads TGTGCCAGCAGCTTAGGGGCTAGCGGGAATGAGCAGTTCTTC.

The CDR3 loop reads CASTRSTSGGNEQFF. The CDR3 nucleotides read TGTGCCAGCACCCGCTCGACTAGCGGGGGGAATGAGCAGTTCTTC. The rearrangement uses TRBV7-9 and TRBJ2-1, with 13 bases aligning to TRBD2. The CDR3 totals 15 residues. The trim removed 7 bases at V and 7 bases at J, leaving 7 bases unmatched. Germline V gene sequence: CDR1 SEHNR, CDR2 FQNEAQ (reference sequence).

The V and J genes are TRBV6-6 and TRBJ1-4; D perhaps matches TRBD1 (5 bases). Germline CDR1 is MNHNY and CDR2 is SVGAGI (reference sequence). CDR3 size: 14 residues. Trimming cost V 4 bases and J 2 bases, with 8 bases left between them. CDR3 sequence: CASSWGGTNEKLFF. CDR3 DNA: TGTGCCAGCAGTTGGGGCGGGACTAATGAAAAACTGTTTTTT.

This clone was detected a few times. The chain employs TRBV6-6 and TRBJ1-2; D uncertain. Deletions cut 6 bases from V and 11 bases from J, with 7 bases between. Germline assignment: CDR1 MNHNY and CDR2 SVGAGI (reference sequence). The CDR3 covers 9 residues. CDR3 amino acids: CASSPEYTF. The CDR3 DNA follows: TGTGCCAGCAGCCCCGAGTACACCTTC.

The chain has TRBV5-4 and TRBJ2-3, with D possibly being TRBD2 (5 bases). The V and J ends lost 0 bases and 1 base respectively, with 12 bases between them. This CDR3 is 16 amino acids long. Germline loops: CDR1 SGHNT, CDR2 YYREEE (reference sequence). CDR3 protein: CASSLVRAVGTDTQYF. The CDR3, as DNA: TGTGCCAGCAGCTTGGTGAGGGCGGTGGGCACAGATACGCAGTATTTT.

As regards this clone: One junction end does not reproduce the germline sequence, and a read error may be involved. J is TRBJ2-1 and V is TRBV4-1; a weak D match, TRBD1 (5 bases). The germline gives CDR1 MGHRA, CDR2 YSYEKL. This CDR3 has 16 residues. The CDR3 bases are TGCGCCAGCAGGTCGAGTGAAGGGGCGACCTACAATGAGCGGTTCTTC. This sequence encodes CASRSSEGATYNERFF.

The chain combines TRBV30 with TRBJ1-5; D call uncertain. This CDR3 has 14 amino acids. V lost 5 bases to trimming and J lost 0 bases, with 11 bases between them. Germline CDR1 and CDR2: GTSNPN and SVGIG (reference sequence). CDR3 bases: TGTGCCTGGTCTAACGGGTATAGCAATCAGCCCCAGCATTTT. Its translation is CAWSNGYSNQPQHF.

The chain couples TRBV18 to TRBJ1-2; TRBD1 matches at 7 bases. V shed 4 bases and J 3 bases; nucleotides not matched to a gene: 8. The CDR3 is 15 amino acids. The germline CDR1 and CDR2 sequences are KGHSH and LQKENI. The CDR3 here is CASSQTWQGDYGYTF. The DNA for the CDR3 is TGTGCCAGCTCACAGACTTGGCAGGGGGACTATGGCTACACCTTC.

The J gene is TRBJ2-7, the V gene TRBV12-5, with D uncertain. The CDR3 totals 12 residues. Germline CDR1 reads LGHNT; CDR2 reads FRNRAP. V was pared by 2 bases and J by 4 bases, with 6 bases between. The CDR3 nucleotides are TGTGCTAGTGGTTTGAACAAGTACGAGCAGTACTTC. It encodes CASGLNKYEQYF.

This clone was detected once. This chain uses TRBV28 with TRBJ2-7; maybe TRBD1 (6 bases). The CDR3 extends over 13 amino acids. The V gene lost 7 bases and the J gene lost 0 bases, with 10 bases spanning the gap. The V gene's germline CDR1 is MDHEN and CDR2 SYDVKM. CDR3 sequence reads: CASKLQGSYEQYF. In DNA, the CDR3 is TGTGCCAGCAAACTACAGGGCTCCTACGAGCAGTACTTC. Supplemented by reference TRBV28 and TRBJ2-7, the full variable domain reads DVKVTQSSRYLVKRTGEKVFLECVQDMDHENMFWYRQDPGLGLRLIYFSYDVKMKEKGDIPEGYSVSREKKERFSLILESASTNQTSMYLCASKLQGSYEQYFGPGTRLTVT.

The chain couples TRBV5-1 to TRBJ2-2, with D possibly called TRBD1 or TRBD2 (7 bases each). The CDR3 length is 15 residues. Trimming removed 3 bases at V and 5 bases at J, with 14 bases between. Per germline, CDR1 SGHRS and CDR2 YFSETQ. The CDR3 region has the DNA TGCGCCAGCAGCTCCCGACAGGGAGGGACCGGGGAGCTGTTTTTT. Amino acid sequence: CASSSRQGGTGELFF.

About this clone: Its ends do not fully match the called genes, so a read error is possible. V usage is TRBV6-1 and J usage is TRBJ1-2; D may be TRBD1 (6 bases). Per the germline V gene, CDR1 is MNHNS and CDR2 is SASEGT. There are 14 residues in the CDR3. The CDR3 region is CAISGTGSPMGYTF. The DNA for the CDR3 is TGTGCCATCAGTGGAACAGGGAGCCCTATGGGCTACACCTTC.

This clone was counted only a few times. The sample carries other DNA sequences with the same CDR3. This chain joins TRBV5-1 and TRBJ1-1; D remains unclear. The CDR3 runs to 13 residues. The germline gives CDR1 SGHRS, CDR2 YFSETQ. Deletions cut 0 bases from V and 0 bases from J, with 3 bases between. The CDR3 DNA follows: TGCGCCAGCAGCTTGGAGTTGAACACTGAAGCTTTCTTT. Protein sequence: CASSLELNTEAFF.

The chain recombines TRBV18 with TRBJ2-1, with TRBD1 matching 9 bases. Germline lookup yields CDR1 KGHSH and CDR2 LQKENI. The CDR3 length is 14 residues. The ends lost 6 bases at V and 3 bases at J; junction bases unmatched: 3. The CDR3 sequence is CASSRTGDYNEQFF. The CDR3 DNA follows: TGTGCCAGCTCGAGGACAGGGGACTACAATGAGCAGTTCTTC.

This CDR3 reads CASAEESTDTQYF. CDR3 nucleotides: TGCGCCAGCGCTGAGGAGTCCACAGATACGCAGTATTTT. The V and J genes are TRBV5-1 and TRBJ2-3; no clear D. V shed 7 bases and J shed 2 bases, with 11 bases lying between them. The CDR3 covers 13 residues. Germline values: CDR1 SGHRS, CDR2 YFSETQ.

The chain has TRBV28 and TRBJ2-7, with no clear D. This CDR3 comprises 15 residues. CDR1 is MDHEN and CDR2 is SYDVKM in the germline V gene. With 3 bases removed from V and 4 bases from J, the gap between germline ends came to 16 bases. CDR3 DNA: TGTGCCAGCAGTTTGGCCGGACCCCCACATTACGAGCAGTACTTC. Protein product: CASSLAGPPHYEQYF.

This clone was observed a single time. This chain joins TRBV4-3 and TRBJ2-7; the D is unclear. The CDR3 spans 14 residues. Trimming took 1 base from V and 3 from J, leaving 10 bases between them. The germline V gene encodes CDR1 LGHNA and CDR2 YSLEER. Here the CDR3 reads CASSQAVGSYEQYF. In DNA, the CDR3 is TGCGCCAGCAGCCAAGCGGTCGGTAGCTACGAGCAGTACTTC.

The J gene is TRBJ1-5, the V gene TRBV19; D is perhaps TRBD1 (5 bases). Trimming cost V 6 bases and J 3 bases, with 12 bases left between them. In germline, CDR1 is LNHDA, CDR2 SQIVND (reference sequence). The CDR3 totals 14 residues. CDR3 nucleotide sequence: TGTGCCAGTAGGACGACAGCTTCCAATCAGCCCCAGCATTTT. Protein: CASRTTASNQPQHF. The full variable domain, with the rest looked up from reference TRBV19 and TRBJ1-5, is DGGITQSPKYLFRKEGQNVTLSCEQNLNHDAMYWYRQDPGQGLRLIYYSQIVNDFQKGDIAEGYSVSREKKESFPLTVTSAQKNPTAFYLCASRTTASNQPQHFGDGTRLSIL.

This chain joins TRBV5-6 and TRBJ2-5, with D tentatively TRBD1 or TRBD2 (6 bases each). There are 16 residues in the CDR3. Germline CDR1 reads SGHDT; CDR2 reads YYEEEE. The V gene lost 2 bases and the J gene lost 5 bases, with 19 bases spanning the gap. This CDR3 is CASSFGGLGSQETQYF. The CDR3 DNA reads TGTGCCAGCAGCTTTGGGGGGCTGGGCTCTCAGGAGACCCAGTACTTC.

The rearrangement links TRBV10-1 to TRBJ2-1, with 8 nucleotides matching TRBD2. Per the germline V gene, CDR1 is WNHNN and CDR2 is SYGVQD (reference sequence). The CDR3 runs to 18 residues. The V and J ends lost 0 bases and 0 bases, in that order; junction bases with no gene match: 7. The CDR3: CASSESAGGLSSYNEQFF. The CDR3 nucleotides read TGCGCCAGCAGTGAGTCGGCGGGGGGCCTGAGCTCCTACAATGAGCAGTTCTTC.

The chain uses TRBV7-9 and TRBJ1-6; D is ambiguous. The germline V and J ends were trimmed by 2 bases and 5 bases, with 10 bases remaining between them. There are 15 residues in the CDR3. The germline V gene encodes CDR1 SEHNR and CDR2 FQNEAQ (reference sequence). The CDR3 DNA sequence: TGTGCCAGCAGCTTACTAAGCGGCGATAATTCACCCCTCCACTTT. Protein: CASSLLSGDNSPLHF.